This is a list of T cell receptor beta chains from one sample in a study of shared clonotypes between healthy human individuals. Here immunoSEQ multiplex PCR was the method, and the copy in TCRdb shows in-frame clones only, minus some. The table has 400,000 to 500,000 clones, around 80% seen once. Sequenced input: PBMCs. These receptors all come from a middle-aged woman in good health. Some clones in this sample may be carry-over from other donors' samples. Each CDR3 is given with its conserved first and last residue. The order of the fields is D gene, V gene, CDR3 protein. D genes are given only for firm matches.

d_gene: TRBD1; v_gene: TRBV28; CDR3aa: CASEGTGGIHYGYTF
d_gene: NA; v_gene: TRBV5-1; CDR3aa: CASSLEAGSYNEQFF
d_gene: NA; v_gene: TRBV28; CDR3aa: CASSSKRVNSYNEQFF
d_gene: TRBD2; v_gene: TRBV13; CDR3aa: CASSLRLAGERGAYEQYF
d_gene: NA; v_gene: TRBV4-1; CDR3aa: CASSQRGASSYEQYF
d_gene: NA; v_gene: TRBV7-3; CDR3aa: CASSLSRHNEQFF
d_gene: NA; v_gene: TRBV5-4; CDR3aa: CASSLFSYEQYF
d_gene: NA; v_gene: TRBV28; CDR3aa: CASSSGARGGVYGYTF
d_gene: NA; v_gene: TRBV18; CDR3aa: CASSPTEGSGTGELFF
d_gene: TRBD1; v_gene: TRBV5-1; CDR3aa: CASSPIPTGGYGYTF
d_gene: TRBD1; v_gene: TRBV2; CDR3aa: CASTGQGTVGEKLFF
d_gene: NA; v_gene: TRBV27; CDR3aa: CASRSGGASKNIQYF
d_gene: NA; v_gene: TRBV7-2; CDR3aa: CASSMRRGADTGELFF
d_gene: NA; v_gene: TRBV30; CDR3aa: CAWSVQLDTQYF
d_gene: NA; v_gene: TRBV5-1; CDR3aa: CASSLEANTGELFF
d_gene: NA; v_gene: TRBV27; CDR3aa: CASSLRSGGNTIYF
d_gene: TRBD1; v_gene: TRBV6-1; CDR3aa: CASSPTGGLYEQYF
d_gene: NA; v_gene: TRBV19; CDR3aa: CATKRDTSYEQYF
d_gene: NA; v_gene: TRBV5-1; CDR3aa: CASSLTQNYEQYF
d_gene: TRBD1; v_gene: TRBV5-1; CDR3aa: CASSMGQGLSPLHF
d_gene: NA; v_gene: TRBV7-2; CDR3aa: CASSLPSTNYGYTF
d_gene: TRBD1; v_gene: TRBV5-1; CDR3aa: CASSLQGFDEQYF
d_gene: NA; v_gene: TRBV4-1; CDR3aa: CASSQRYYNEQFF
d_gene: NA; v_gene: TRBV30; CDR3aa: CAWSTTGLDTQYF
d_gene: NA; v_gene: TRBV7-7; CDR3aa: CASSLEESSYNEQFF
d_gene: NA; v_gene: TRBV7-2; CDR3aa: CASSLARWAGLQETQYF
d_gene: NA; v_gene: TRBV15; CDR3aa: CATSRVGVLRDTEAFF
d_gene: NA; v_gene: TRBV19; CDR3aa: CASSRGGPGDNEQFF
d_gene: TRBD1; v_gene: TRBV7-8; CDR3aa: CASSLTGTGPHEQYF
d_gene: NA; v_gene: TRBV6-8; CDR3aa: CASSPEQYF
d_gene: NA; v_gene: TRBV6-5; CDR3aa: CASSYGPGARTGELFF
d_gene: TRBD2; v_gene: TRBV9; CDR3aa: CASSLAGENQETQYF
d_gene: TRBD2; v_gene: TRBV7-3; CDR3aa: CASTERGFETQYF
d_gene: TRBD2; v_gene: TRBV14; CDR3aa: CASSQGGTSGTDTQYF
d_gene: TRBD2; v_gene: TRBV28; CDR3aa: CASSLPGLGIHEQYF
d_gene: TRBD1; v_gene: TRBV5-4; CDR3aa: CASSKAGTGGQETQYF
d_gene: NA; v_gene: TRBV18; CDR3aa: CASSPPTGGEQYF
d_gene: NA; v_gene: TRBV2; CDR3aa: CASALENGADTQYF
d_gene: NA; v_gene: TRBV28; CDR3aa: CASSLQQSYTF
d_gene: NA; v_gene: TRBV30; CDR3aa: CAWKVWDTALDPDNSPPHF
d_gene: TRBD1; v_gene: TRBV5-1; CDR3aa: CASSPLLTGQAYNEQFF
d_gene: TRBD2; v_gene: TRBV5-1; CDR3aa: CASSFSSGNNEQFF
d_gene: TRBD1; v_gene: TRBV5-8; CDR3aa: CASSLWGTGDSYGYTF
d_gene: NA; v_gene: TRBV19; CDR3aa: CASSRDSVYQPQHF
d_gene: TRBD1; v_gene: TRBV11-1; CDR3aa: CASSHYGTGGISGNTIYF
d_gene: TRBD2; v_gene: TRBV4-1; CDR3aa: CASSLTSGIETQYF